A selection of T cell receptor beta chains follows, all from one sample in a study of cytomegalovirus exposure and HLA in healthy donors. Generated by immunoSEQ multiplex PCR, the TCRdb table keeps only in-frame clones and is missing some. The table records roughly 90,000 clones, less than 85% of them present only once. Sample: PBMCs. The receptors derive from a man in his late teens or twenties in good health and CMV-seronegative. Each CDR3 is given with its conserved first and last residue. Fields, in order: clone size, V gene, D gene, J gene, CDR3 protein, CDR3 DNA. The D gene is left open where the match is weak. Clone size, where shown, is once, few, many, or a class for clones that have expanded.

>few|TRBV6-1|NA|TRBJ2-1
CATTTVNEQFF
TGTGCCACCACGACAGTCAATGAGCAGTTCTTC
>NA|TRBV5-5|TRBD1|TRBJ1-1
CASSLGGAGGRDTEAFF
TGTGCCAGCAGCCTCGGCGGGGCAGGGGGCAGGGACACTGAAGCTTTCTTT
>NA|TRBV5-1|NA|TRBJ1-2
CASSLKGEGYGYTF
TGCGCCAGCAGCTTGAAAGGAGAGGGCTATGGCTACACCTTC
>NA|TRBV11-2|NA|TRBJ2-7
CASSSTVYEQYF
TGTGCCAGCAGCTCCACAGTCTACGAGCAGTACTTC
>NA|TRBV27|NA|TRBJ1-1
CASRHTGENTEAFF
TGTGCCAGCAGGCACACCGGGGAGAACACTGAAGCTTTCTTT
>NA|TRBV9|NA|TRBJ2-7
CASSRGSSSEQYF
TGTGCCAGCAGCCGAGGAAGCTCAAGCGAGCAGTACTTC
>NA|TRBV28|TRBD2|TRBJ2-7
CASSNTGTSATYEQYF
TGTGCCAGCAGCAACACCGGGACTAGCGCTACCTACGAGCAGTACTTC
>NA|TRBV21-1|NA|TRBJ1-5
CASSPLPTDEKRSNQPQHF
TGTGCCAGCAGCCCCCTCCCGACAGACGAAAAGAGGAGCAATCAGCCCCAGCATTTT
>NA|TRBV28|TRBD2|TRBJ2-7
CASSRLAGGSYEQYF
TGTGCCAGCAGCCGGCTAGCGGGGGGCTCCTACGAGCAGTACTTC
>NA|TRBV2|NA|TRBJ2-1
CASSAGHPNEQFF
TGTGCCAGCAGTGCGGGACACCCCAATGAGCAGTTCTTC
>NA|TRBV4-2|TRBD2|TRBJ2-3
CASSQTRLAGPSTDTQYF
TGTGCCAGCAGCCAAACGCGACTAGCGGGACCCAGCACAGATACGCAGTATTTT
>few|TRBV2|NA|TRBJ1-1
CASSGSPTEAFF
TGTGCCAGCAGTGGTTCTCCCACTGAAGCTTTCTTT